This T cell receptor (beta chain) is from a study of T-cell memory formation after mild COVID-19. For the study at large: Across donors, TCR clusters were largely donor specific. Findings of the study overall: Later expanders leaned CD4+, whereas clones that contracted between day 15 and 85 were balanced CD4/CD8. Pre-infection memory held some responding clones, suggesting pre-existing cross-reactive T cells responded.

V trimming: 5 bases; J trimming: 0 bases; junction bases outside the gene matches: 10. The CDR3 sequence is 18 residues long. The germline V gene encodes CDR1 DFQATT and CDR2 SNEGSKA (reference sequence). TCRdb reanalysed the 5' RACE reads using MiXCR and keeps one entry per CDR3 protein. The sample carries some 330,000 distinct CDR3 sequences, over 20% recorded once. This clonotype was seen a few times. Its antigen is still unknown. The receptor was isolated from an adult woman who had mild COVID-19 (a few samples of this study predate the infection). Cell type and time point are not known. V is TRBV20-1 and J is TRBJ2-7, with 16 nucleotides matching TRBD2. Sequenced sample: PBMCs or a T cell subset sorted from them (not recorded which). The CDR3 is CSAEDAGLAGGGSYEQYF. DNA for the CDR3: TGCAGTGCTGAAGATGCGGGACTAGCGGGAGGGGGCTCCTACGAGCAGTACTTC.